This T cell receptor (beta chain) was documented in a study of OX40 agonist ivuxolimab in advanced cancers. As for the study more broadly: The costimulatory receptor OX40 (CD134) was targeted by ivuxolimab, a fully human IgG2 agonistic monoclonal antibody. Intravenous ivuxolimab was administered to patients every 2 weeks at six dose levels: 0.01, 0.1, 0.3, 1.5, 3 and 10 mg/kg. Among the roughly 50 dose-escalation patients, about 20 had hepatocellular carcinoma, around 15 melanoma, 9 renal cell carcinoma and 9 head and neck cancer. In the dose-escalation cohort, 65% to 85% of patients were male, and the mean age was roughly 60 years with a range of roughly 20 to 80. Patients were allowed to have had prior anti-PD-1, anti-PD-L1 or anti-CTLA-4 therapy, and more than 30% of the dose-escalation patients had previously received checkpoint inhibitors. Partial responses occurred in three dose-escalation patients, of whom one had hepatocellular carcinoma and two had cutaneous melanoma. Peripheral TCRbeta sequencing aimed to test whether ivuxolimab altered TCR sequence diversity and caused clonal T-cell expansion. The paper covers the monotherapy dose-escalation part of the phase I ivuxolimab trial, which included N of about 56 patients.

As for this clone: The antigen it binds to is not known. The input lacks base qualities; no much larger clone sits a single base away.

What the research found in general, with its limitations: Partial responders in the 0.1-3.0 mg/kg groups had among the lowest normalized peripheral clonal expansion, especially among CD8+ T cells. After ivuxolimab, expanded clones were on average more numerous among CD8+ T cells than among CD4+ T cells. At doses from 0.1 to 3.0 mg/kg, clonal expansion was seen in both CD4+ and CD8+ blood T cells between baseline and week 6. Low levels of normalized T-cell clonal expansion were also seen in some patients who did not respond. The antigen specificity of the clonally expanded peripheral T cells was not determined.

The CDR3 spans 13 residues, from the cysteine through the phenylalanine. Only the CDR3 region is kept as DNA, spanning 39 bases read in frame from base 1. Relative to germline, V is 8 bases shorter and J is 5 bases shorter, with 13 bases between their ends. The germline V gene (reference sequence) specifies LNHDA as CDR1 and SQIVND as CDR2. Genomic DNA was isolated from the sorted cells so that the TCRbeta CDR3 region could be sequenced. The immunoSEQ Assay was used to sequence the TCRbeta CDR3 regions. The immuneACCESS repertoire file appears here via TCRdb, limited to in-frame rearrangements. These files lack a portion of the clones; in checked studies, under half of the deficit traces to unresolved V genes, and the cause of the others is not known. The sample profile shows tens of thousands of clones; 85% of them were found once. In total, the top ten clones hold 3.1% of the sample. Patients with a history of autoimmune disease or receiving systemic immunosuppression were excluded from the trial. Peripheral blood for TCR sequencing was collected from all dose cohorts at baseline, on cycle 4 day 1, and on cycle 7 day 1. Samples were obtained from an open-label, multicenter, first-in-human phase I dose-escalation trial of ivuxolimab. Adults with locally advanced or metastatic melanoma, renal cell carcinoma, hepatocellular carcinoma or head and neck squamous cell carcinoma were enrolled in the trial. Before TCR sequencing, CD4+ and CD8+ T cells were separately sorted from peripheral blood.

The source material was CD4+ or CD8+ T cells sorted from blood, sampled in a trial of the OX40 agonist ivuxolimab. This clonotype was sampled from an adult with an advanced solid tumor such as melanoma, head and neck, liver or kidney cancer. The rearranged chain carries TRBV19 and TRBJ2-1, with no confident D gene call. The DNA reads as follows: TGTGCCAGTTGGGCTCGTAACCACAATGAGCAGTTCTTC. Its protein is CASWARNHNEQFF.